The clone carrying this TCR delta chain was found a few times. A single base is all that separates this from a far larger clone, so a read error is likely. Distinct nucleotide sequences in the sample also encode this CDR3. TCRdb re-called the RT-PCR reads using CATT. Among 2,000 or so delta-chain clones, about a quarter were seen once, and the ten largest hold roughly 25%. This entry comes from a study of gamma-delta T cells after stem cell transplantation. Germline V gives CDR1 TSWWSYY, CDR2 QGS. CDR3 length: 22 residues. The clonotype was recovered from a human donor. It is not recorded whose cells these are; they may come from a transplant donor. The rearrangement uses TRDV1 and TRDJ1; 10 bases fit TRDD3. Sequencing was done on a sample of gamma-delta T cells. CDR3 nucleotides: TGTGCTCTTGGGGAAAGTCCTTCCCCCCGTCGGTGGGGGATACCCCGCGGGGATAAACTCATCTTC. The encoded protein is CALGESPSPRRWGIPRGDKLIF.